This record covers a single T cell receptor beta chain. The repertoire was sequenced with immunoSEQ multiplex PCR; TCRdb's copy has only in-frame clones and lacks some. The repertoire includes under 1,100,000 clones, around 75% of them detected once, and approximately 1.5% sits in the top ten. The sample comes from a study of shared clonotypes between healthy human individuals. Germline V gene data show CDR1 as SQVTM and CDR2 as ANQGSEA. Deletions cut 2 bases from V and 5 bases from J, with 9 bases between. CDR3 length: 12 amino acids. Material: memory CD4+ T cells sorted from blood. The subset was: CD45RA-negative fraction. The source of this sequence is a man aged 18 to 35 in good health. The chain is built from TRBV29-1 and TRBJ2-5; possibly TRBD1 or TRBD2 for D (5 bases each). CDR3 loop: CSVERGVETQYF. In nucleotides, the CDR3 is TGCAGCGTTGAACGGGGCGTGGAGACCCAGTACTTC.